This T cell receptor (beta chain) is drawn from a study of T cells in Graves' hyperthyroidism and ophthalmopathy. Points from the study as a whole: Most expanded thyroid clonotypes above 0.001 also appeared in blood. From stable hyperthyroidism, ophthalmopathy was separated by a 13 V-J model.

This clonotype has at least ten counts. Its target is not known. Germline loops: CDR1 SGHRS, CDR2 YFSETQ. CDR3 length equals 18 residues. V shed 2 bases and J shed 0 bases, with 15 bases lying between them. The source material, RNA transcripts, was used to amplify TCR beta CDR3 regions. The HTBI primer set was used in a first-round RT-PCR of the TCR CDR3. One entry per CDR3 protein results from TCRdb running MiXCR on the multiplex PCR reads. The sample carries a few hundred thousand distinct CDR3 sequences, 40% to 50% recorded once. Patients having uncontrolled infection, another autoimmune disease, pregnancy or lactation were not included. Diagnoses rested on clinical symptoms, serum thyroxine and TRAb, thyroid ultrasound and orbital computed tomography.

The sequenced sample was peripheral blood or thyroid tissue (not recorded which). The V call is TRBV5-1, the J call TRBJ2-6; the D is unclear. The sequence derives from an adult woman with Graves' disease, either hyperthyroidism or ophthalmopathy (not recorded which). DNA of the CDR3: TGCGCCAGCAGCTTCCCCACACAACAACACTCTGGGGCCAACGTCCTGACTTTC. Translated: CASSFPTQQHSGANVLTF.